This T cell receptor (beta chain) is drawn from a study of cytomegalovirus exposure and HLA in healthy donors. Study observations and caveats: A few of the chains that were CMV-associated were confirmed in vitro to be specific for CMV antigens. Associated with cytomegalovirus, according to the listing, were some 150 TCR beta chains. With high specificity and sensitivity, the classifier reportedly diagnosed cytomegalovirus status.

Some clones are missing from TCRdb's copy, which holds only in-frame ones; the method was immunoSEQ multiplex PCR. This table has roughly 77,000 clones, 85% to 95% appearing once. Regarding this clone: Antigen unknown.

The CDR3 is 12 residues long. V dropped 2 bases and J dropped 6 bases, with 8 bases sitting between them. Germline V lookup: CDR1 MNHNS, CDR2 SASEGT. The receptor was isolated from a young woman in good health and CMV-seronegative. Sequencing input: PBMCs. J is TRBJ2-7 and V is TRBV6-1; D may be TRBD1 (5 bases). The CDR3 is CASSEQGGEQYF. The CDR3 DNA reads as TGTGCCAGCAGTGAACAGGGTGGCGAGCAGTACTTC.